Below, 3 T cell receptor beta chains from the same sample are listed, as sequenced in a study of regulatory T cells in long-lasting Graves disease. Time point in this sample: newly diagnosed GD, antithyroid drugs for less than 3 months. TCR sequences were obtained from RNA taken from PBMCs. Combining iRepertoire HTBI primers with Arm-PCR of CDR3 regions, the authors built TCR beta libraries. MiXCR was run by TCRdb on the multiplex PCR reads, yielding one entry per CDR3 protein. The sample records fewer than 650,000 distinct CDR3 sequences, roughly 16% being singletons. These data were also reused for a study on T cells in Graves' hyperthyroidism and ophthalmopathy.

This material consisted of peripheral blood mononuclear cells (PBMCs), taken at new diagnosis, from a patient treated with antithyroid drugs. These receptors all come from a woman in her twenties or thirties with Graves disease.

The chain combines TRBV9 with TRBJ2-3; 10 bases are a match to TRBD2. The CDR3 sequence is 16 residues long. The J segment lost 0 bases and the V segment lost 1 base, leaving 2 bases of the junction unmatched. The germline CDR1 and CDR2 sequences are SGDLS and YYNGEE. CDR3 loop: CASSVPGLASTDTQYF. The CDR3 DNA reads TGTGCCAGCAGCGTACCGGGACTAGCGAGCACAGATACGCAGTATTTT. Variable domain in full (rest from reference TRBV9 and TRBJ2-3): DSGVTQTPKHLITATGQRVTLRCSPRSGDLSVYWYQQSLDQGLQFLIQYYNGEERAKGNILERFSAQQFPDLHSELNLSSLELGDSALYFCASSVPGLASTDTQYFGPGTRLTVL.

Ten or more counts support this clonotype. This chain links TRBV6-2 or TRBV6-3 with TRBJ2-3, with TRBD1 matching 9 bases. The CDR3 is 15 amino acids. Germline loops: CDR1 MNHEY, CDR2 SVGEGT. V shed 9 bases and J 3 bases; nucleotides not matched to a gene: 10. The CDR3: CASKPGTGHTDTQYF. The CDR3 DNA reads TGTGCCAGTAAGCCCGGGACAGGGCATACAGATACGCAGTATTTT.

The rearrangement joins TRBV12-3 or TRBV12-4 to TRBJ1-3, with D perhaps matching TRBD1 (5 bases). Trimming stripped 5 bases from V and 3 bases from J, with 11 bases between. CDR3 length: 14 amino acids. The DNA of the CDR3 is TGTGCCAGCAGTCCGTGGGGCAGTGGAAACACCATATATTTT. Translated, it gives CASSPWGSGNTIYF.